Presented here are 26 T cell receptor beta chains from one specimen sequenced in a study of T cell repertoires in ileal Crohn's disease. Sequencing used immunoSEQ multiplex PCR; TCRdb keeps in-frame clones, though not all of them. The sample lists about 13,000 clones; over 60% were seen once. Stated time point: neoterminal ileum biopsy at postoperative endoscopy, about 6 months after surgery. Sequences were obtained from ileal tissue. The receptors come from an adult with Crohn's disease.

V is TRBV4-2 and J is TRBJ2-3; TRBD2 matches 9 bases. The CDR3 spans 14 residues. In germline, CDR1 is LGHNA, CDR2 YNFKEQ. With 6 bases clipped from V and 3 bases from J, the junction kept 4 bases outside the gene matches. CDR3: CASRLSGGTDTQYF. CDR3 in DNA: TGTGCCAGCAGACTTAGCGGGGGAACAGATACGCAGTATTTT.

The chain recombines TRBV19 with TRBJ1-1, with unresolved D. The CDR3 contains 13 residues. Looked up from germline, CDR1 is LNHDA and CDR2 is SQIVND (reference sequence). The germline V and J ends were trimmed by 3 bases and 7 bases, with 12 bases remaining between them. The chain's CDR3 is CASSMTLEGEAFF. The CDR3 DNA sequence: TGTGCCAGTAGTATGACGTTGGAGGGTGAAGCTTTCTTT.

The chain recombines TRBV4-1 with TRBJ2-3; D is perhaps TRBD1 (5 bases). The germline V gene encodes CDR1 MGHRA and CDR2 YSYEKL. The CDR3 is 15 amino acids. V was cut by 0 bases and J by 13 bases, with 20 bases left in between. The CDR3, as DNA: TGCGCCAGCAGCCAAGAATTTGGGGCCAAGATTAGAGAGTATTTT. Translation gives CASSQEFGAKIREYF.

This clone was detected only a few times. The rearrangement joins TRBV7-3 to TRBJ1-5; D call uncertain. From germline, CDR1 is SGHTA and CDR2 FQGTGA. The ends were cut back, 1 base at V and 9 bases at J, with 7 bases in the middle. The CDR3 loop spans 12 amino acids. CDR3 coding DNA: TGTGCCAGCAGCTTAATGGGAGGGCCCCAGCATTTT. Translated, it gives CASSLMGGPQHF.

The V gene is TRBV7-6, the J gene TRBJ2-3; TRBD2 matches at 10 bases. CDR1 is SGHVS, CDR2 FNYEAQ, per germline. The ends lost 4 bases at V and 1 base at J; junction bases unmatched: 2. The CDR3 loop spans 15 amino acids. CDR3 sequence reads: CASSSSGGGTDTQYF. In nucleotides, the CDR3 is TGTGCCAGCAGCTCCAGCGGGGGGGGCACAGATACGCAGTATTTT.

The CDR3 here is CASSLSGVEAFF. The CDR3 DNA sequence: TGTGCCAGCAGCTTATCTGGGGTTGAAGCTTTCTTT. This rearrangement joins TRBV7-3 to TRBJ1-1, with D unclear. The V end was cut by 2 bases, the J end by 7 bases, with 8 bases between. Germline CDR1 reads SGHTA; CDR2 reads FQGTGA. The CDR3 loop spans 12 amino acids.

The CDR3 DNA reads TGTGCCAGCAGCTTAGCAGGGGCTCTTAATGAAAAACTGTTTTTT. It yields the protein CASSLAGALNEKLFF. This chain joins TRBV7-9 and TRBJ1-4; tentatively, D is TRBD1 (5 bases). CDR3 size: 15 residues. Germline V gives CDR1 SEHNR, CDR2 FQNEAQ (reference sequence). Trimming took 0 bases from V and 4 from J, leaving 9 bases between them.

This clone has more than one count but fewer than ten. This same CDR3 is encoded by further DNA sequences in the sample. The V call is TRBV7-2, the J call TRBJ1-2; D call uncertain. The CDR3 consists of 14 residues. Germline assignment: CDR1 SGHTA and CDR2 FQGNSA. V lost 5 bases, J lost 0 bases, and 10 bases lay in between. CDR3 in DNA: TGTGCCAGCAGCCCCTCGTTGGCTAACTATGGCTACACCTTC. Its protein product is CASSPSLANYGYTF.

In this sample, this clone turned up once. This chain uses TRBV5-6 with TRBJ1-2; 9 bases align to TRBD1. Germline CDR1 is SGHDT and CDR2 is YYEEEE. With 4 bases clipped from V and 2 bases from J, the junction kept 3 bases outside the gene matches. This CDR3 spans 14 amino acids. The CDR3 reads CASSHDRGNYGYTF. CDR3 bases: TGTGCCAGCAGCCATGACAGGGGGAACTATGGCTACACCTTC.

This chain uses TRBV5-1 with TRBJ2-2; D unresolved. Germline CDR1 is SGHRS and CDR2 is YFSETQ. The CDR3 length is 15 residues. The V end was cut by 1 base, the J end by 6 bases, with 13 bases between. Written as DNA, the CDR3 is TGCGCCAGCAGCTTGTATGATCGTTTAGCCGGGGAGCTGTTTTTT. This codes for CASSLYDRLAGELFF.

The chain combines TRBV6-6 with TRBJ2-3, with 8 bases matching TRBD2. V shed 6 bases, J shed 2 bases, and the junction held 10 bases outside the gene matches. From germline, CDR1 is MNHNY and CDR2 SVGAGI (reference sequence). The CDR3 runs 16 residues. CDR3 sequence: CASSPGGAAFTDTQYF. DNA of the CDR3: TGTGCCAGCAGCCCGGGAGGGGCAGCCTTCACAGATACGCAGTATTTT.

The chain is built from TRBV25-1 and TRBJ1-1, with D possibly being TRBD1 (5 bases). Trimming shortened V by 3 bases and J by 0 bases, and 11 bases separated the two germline ends. Looked up from germline, CDR1 is MGHDK and CDR2 is SYGVNS. The length of the CDR3 is 15 residues. CDR3 protein: CASSDFGTLNTEAFF. The CDR3 DNA follows: TGTGCCAGCAGTGACTTTGGGACCCTGAACACTGAAGCTTTCTTT.

The rearrangement joins TRBV19 to TRBJ1-6; the match to TRBD1 covers 8 bases. V dropped 8 bases and J dropped 5; count of bases not matched to a gene: 5. The CDR3 loop spans 14 amino acids. Germline CDR1 reads LNHDA; CDR2 reads SQIVND (reference sequence). The CDR3 DNA reads as TGTGCCAGTTCAGGGGGCAGGGATAATTCACCCCTCCACTTT. Translating gives CASSGGRDNSPLHF. Complete variable domain (other parts from reference TRBV19 and TRBJ1-6): DGGITQSPKYLFRKEGQNVTLSCEQNLNHDAMYWYRQDPGQGLRLIYYSQIVNDFQKGDIAEGYSVSREKKESFPLTVTSAQKNPTAFYLCASSGGRDNSPLHFGNGTRLTVT.

The rearrangement links TRBV5-1 to TRBJ1-1; D may be TRBD1 (5 bases). Between the trimmed V and J ends, which lost 4 bases and 3 bases, there was a span of 10 bases. This CDR3 spans 13 amino acids. Per germline, CDR1 SGHRS and CDR2 YFSETQ. The CDR3: CASSQGVDTEAFF. CDR3 nucleotide sequence: TGCGCCAGCAGCCAAGGGGTGGACACTGAAGCTTTCTTT.

V gene TRBV5-1 combines with J gene TRBJ2-7, with D unclear. The CDR3 covers 13 residues. Trimming left V 0 bases short and J 2 bases short, with 6 bases between. CDR1 and CDR2 (germline): SGHRS, YFSETQ. In DNA, the CDR3 is TGCGCCAGCAGCTTGGTGGCTACCTACGAGCAGTACTTC. Protein sequence: CASSLVATYEQYF.

In this sample, this clone turned up a few times. The V gene is TRBV10-2, the J gene TRBJ2-7, with D possibly called TRBD1 or TRBD2 (5 bases each). There are 15 residues in the CDR3. V lost 0 bases to trimming and J lost 2 bases, with 11 bases between them. Germline V gene sequence: CDR1 WSHSY, CDR2 SAAADI. In nucleotides, the CDR3 is TGCGCCAGCAGTGAGTCCTCCGGGACCCCCTACGAGCAGTACTTC. This translates into CASSESSGTPYEQYF.

By its share, this clone is medium-sized (0.01 to 0.1%). The gene calls are TRBV5-1 and TRBJ2-3; the D gene is possibly TRBD2 (6 bases). Germline lookup yields CDR1 SGHRS and CDR2 YFSETQ. The CDR3 consists of 16 residues. Trimming removed 1 base from V and 0 bases from J, with 12 bases in between. The CDR3 loop reads CASSLTSITSTDTQYF. Written as DNA, the CDR3 is TGCGCCAGCAGCTTGACTAGCATCACTAGCACAGATACGCAGTATTTT.

This clone showed up just a few times. This chain uses TRBV4-2 with TRBJ2-7; 13 bases agree with TRBD2. V was pared by 0 bases and J by 7 bases, with 3 bases of the junction left unmatched. The CDR3 loop spans 15 amino acids. Germline V CDR1 and CDR2: LGHNA, YNFKEQ. The CDR3 protein is CASSQELAGGREQYF. The CDR3 bases are TGTGCCAGCAGCCAAGAACTAGCGGGGGGGAGGGAGCAGTACTTC.

The genes are TRBV18 and TRBJ2-7; the D is unclear. Deletions cut 3 bases from V and 6 bases from J, with 12 bases between. This CDR3 contains 13 residues. Germline lookup yields CDR1 KGHSH and CDR2 LQKENI. The chain's CDR3 is CASSPMETAEQYF. The CDR3 DNA sequence: TGTGCCAGCTCACCGATGGAGACGGCCGAGCAGTACTTC. The full variable domain, its missing parts supplied by reference TRBV18 and TRBJ2-7, is NAGVMQNPRHLVRRRGQEARLRCSPMKGHSHVYWYRQLPEEGLKFMVYLQKENIIDESGMPKERFSAEFPKEGPSILRIQQVVRGDSAAYFCASSPMETAEQYFGPGTRLTVT.

This chain connects TRBV5-4 to TRBJ1-1; possible D gene TRBD1, 5 bases. The CDR3 has 14 amino acids. V was cut by 4 bases and J by 4 bases, with 14 bases left in between. The germline gives CDR1 SGHNT, CDR2 YYREEE (reference sequence). CDR3 bases: TGTGCCAGCAGCCGCCCCGACAGTTCCACTGAAGCTTTCTTT. Translation gives CASSRPDSSTEAFF.

This chain uses TRBV7-8 with TRBJ1-1; D not certain. CDR1 is SGHVS, CDR2 FQNEAQ, per germline. V dropped 2 bases and J dropped 0 bases, with 7 bases sitting between them. The CDR3 covers 14 residues. The DNA for the CDR3 is TGTGCCAGCAGCTTACTAAGCATGAACACTGAAGCTTTCTTT. Amino acid sequence: CASSLLSMNTEAFF. Full variable domain (missing parts from reference TRBV7-8 and TRBJ1-1): GAGVSQSPRYKVAKRGQDVALRCDPISGHVSLFWYQQALGQGPEFLTYFQNEAQLDKSGLPSDRFFAERPEGSVSTLKIQRTQQEDSAVYLCASSLLSMNTEAFFGQGTRLTVV.

The chain joins TRBV19 to TRBJ1-5; 9 nucleotides line up with TRBD1. The V and J ends lost 7 bases and 1 base, in that order; junction bases with no gene match: 8. The germline gives CDR1 LNHDA, CDR2 SQIVND (reference sequence). The CDR3 runs to 16 residues. Here the CDR3 reads CASTEGTGRSNQPQHF. The CDR3 nucleotides are TGTGCCAGTACCGAAGGGACAGGGAGGAGCAATCAGCCCCAGCATTTT.

The chain recombines TRBV7-2 with TRBJ2-3; D may be TRBD1 or TRBD2 (6 bases each). This CDR3 spans 13 amino acids. V was cut by 2 bases and J by 4 bases, with 7 bases left in between. In germline, CDR1 is SGHTA, CDR2 FQGNSA. The CDR3 bases are TGTGCCAGCAGCTTAAGGGGGGCAGATACGCAGTATTTT. Amino acid sequence: CASSLRGADTQYF.

The rearrangement joins TRBV7-8 to TRBJ2-7; D gene ambiguous. Germline CDR1 is SGHVS and CDR2 is FQNEAQ. This CDR3 is built from 14 residues. V was shortened by 5 bases and J by 4 bases, with 15 bases between the two germline ends. The CDR3, as DNA: TGTGCCAGCAGCACCTTTCGTGGGCCTTACGAGCAGTACTTC. It specifies CASSTFRGPYEQYF.

The rearrangement joins TRBV5-1 to TRBJ1-2; D may be TRBD1 (5 bases). CDR1 is SGHRS, CDR2 YFSETQ, per germline. The CDR3 loop spans 14 amino acids. V gave up 4 bases and J gave up 1 base, with 11 bases separating them. CDR3 nucleotides: TGCGCCAGCAGCCCAGGGAGTCTTAACTATGGCTACACCTTC. This gives the protein CASSPGSLNYGYTF.

The chain has TRBV7-3 and TRBJ2-3; D unresolved. The germline gives CDR1 SGHTA, CDR2 FQGTGA. The CDR3 has 16 amino acids. Trimming removed 5 bases at V and 0 bases at J, with 15 bases between. The CDR3 bases are TGTGCCAGCAGCCCCTTGGGTGGGGTTAGCACAGATACGCAGTATTTT. This translates into CASSPLGGVSTDTQYF. The full variable domain, in which reference TRBV7-3 and TRBJ2-3 provide the parts outside the CDR3, is GAGVSQTPSNKVTEKGKYVELRCDPISGHTALYWYRQSLGQGPEFLIYFQGTGAADDSGLPNDRFFAVRPEGSVSTLKIQRTERGDSAVYLCASSPLGGVSTDTQYFGPGTRLTVL.